Sequencing of this TCR beta chain was carried out in a study of molecular identifiers for immune sequencing clone quantification. The CDR3 is 15 amino acids. V dropped 4 bases and J dropped 0 bases, with 11 bases sitting between them. Germline V gene sequence: CDR1 MNHEY, CDR2 SMNVEV (reference sequence). This clonotype came up many times. Previously described methods and listed TCR primers were employed for the bulk TCR libraries. TCRdb fed the PCR reads into MiXCR, producing one record per CDR3 protein. Found here are over 600,000 distinct CDR3 sequences, about 20% of them singletons; the top ten hold roughly 0.9%.

The receptor was isolated from a human donor in good health. Some libraries in this study had Jurkat cell RNA spiked in. The chain employs TRBV27 and TRBJ2-3; D gene unclear. The material sequenced was naive CD8+ T cells from blood, with Jurkat cell RNA spiked in. The subset was: FACS-sorted CD8+CD4-CCR7+CD45RA+ naive T cells. The CDR3 DNA reads TGTGCCAGCAGTTCGCATACGGACAGCACAGATACGCAGTATTTT. Encoded protein: CASSSHTDSTDTQYF.